Listed here are 2 T cell receptor beta chains from one sample, sequenced in a study of immune evolution from preneoplasia to lung adenocarcinoma. Profiled with immunoSEQ multiplex PCR; TCRdb holds only in-frame clones, not every one. The sample holds thousands of clones, about 79% seen once. Sequencing was carried out using FFPE minimally invasive lung adenocarcinoma tissue. Source of these receptors: a person aged 60-80 years with lung adenocarcinoma.

The gene calls are TRBV30 and TRBJ2-5; 8 nucleotides agree with TRBD1. V gave up 5 bases and J gave up 2 bases; unmatched junction bases: 10. This CDR3 is built from 15 residues. The germline gives CDR1 GTSNPN, CDR2 SVGIG (reference sequence). The CDR3 spells CAWGYRDRRQETQYF. The DNA for the CDR3 is TGTGCCTGGGGCTACCGGGACAGGAGGCAAGAGACCCAGTACTTC.

The chain couples TRBV9 to TRBJ2-4; 9 bases agree with TRBD2. With V trimmed by 4 bases and J by 8 bases, 7 bases remained unmatched. Germline lookup yields CDR1 SGDLS and CDR2 YYNGEE. The length of the CDR3 is 14 residues. CDR3 sequence (DNA): TGTGCCAGCAGCCCAACCGGGACTAGCCACATTCAGTACTTC. Amino acids: CASSPTGTSHIQYF.